The 5 T cell receptor beta chains listed next were all sequenced from one sample in a study of cytotoxic CD8 clonotypes in ibrutinib-treated CLL. The assay was immunoSEQ multiplex PCR, and TCRdb's table has in-frame clones only and misses some. The sample lists tens of thousands of clones; roughly nine tenths were seen once. Specimen: PBMCs, collected after 12 months of ibrutinib treatment. The receptors shown here come from a human donor with chronic lymphocytic leukemia.

The chain links TRBV27 to TRBJ2-6; no clear D gene. The ends were cut back, 10 bases at V and 0 bases at J, with 4 bases in the middle. Germline CDR1 reads MNHEY; CDR2 reads SMNVEV (reference sequence). CDR3 size: 12 residues. The CDR3 DNA follows: TGTGCCACCAACTCTGGGGCCAACGTCCTGACTTTC. Translation: CATNSGANVLTF. Full variable domain (remainder filled in from reference TRBV27 and TRBJ2-6): EAQVTQNPRYLITVTGKKLTVTCSQNMNHEYMSWYRQDPGLGLRQIYYSMNVEVTDKGDVPEGYKVSRKEKRNFPLILESPSPNQTSLYFCATNSGANVLTFGAGSRLTVL.

This chain joins TRBV5-1 and TRBJ2-2; D gene unclear. CDR3 size: 15 residues. Trimming stripped 4 bases from V and 1 base from J, with 11 bases between. Per germline, CDR1 SGHRS and CDR2 YFSETQ. This CDR3 is CASSPWAENTGELFF. CDR3 DNA: TGCGCCAGCAGCCCCTGGGCAGAGAACACCGGGGAGCTGTTTTTT. The full variable domain, with the rest looked up from reference TRBV5-1 and TRBJ2-2, is KAGVTQTPRYLIKTRGQQVTLSCSPISGHRSVSWYQQTPGQGLQFLFEYFSETQRNKGNFPGRFSGRQFSNSRSEMNVSTLELGDSALYLCASSPWAENTGELFFGEGSRLTVL.

This clone was recorded once. The V and J genes are TRBV9 and TRBJ2-1, with 8 bases aligning to TRBD2. This CDR3 is 15 amino acids long. V was pared by 0 bases and J by 4 bases, with 3 bases of the junction left unmatched. The germline V gene has CDR1 SGDLS and CDR2 YYNGEE. The CDR3 sequence is CASSVASGGYNEQFF. DNA for the CDR3: TGTGCCAGCAGCGTAGCGAGCGGGGGATACAATGAGCAGTTCTTC. Together with reference TRBV9 and TRBJ2-1, the CDR3 gives the full variable domain: DSGVTQTPKHLITATGQRVTLRCSPRSGDLSVYWYQQSLDQGLQFLIQYYNGEERAKGNILERFSAQQFPDLHSELNLSSLELGDSALYFCASSVASGGYNEQFFGPGTRLTVL.

The CDR3 region has the DNA TGTGCCAGCAGTCCTACCGGGTCCCATGAAAAACTGTTTTTT. This translates into CASSPTGSHEKLFF. The J gene is TRBJ1-4, the V gene TRBV6-5; no clear D gene. The ends were cut back, 5 bases at V and 6 bases at J, with 13 bases in the middle. The CDR3 length is 14 residues. The germline CDR1 and CDR2 sequences are MNHEY and SVGAGI.

DNA for the CDR3: TGTGCCAGCAGCCCGGTGGACAGCTCGAACACTGAAGCTTTCTTT. Encoded protein: CASSPVDSSNTEAFF. The chain recombines TRBV6-5 with TRBJ1-1, with D possibly matching TRBD1 (6 bases). Germline loops: CDR1 MNHEY, CDR2 SVGAGI. This CDR3 has 15 amino acids. V lost 6 bases and J 1 base, leaving 15 bases between the germline ends.